The TCR beta chain described here comes from a study of T cell repertoires in cytomegalovirus infection. TCRdb re-derived calls from the reads in MiXCR, one entry per CDR3 protein. The sample shows around 570,000 distinct CDR3 sequences, 40% of them seen only once. Broader study findings: There were HLA-C-restricted CMV-specific TCR beta clonotypes dominating the ex vivo response.

To note about this clonotype: Its specificity is not known.

The germline V and J ends were trimmed by 1 base and 4 bases, with 10 bases remaining between them. The germline gives CDR1 SEHNR, CDR2 FQNEAQ (reference sequence). The CDR3 contains 14 residues. V gene TRBV7-9 combines with J gene TRBJ1-1, with D maybe TRBD1 (5 bases). The sequencing used cultured PBMCs, collected from culture after CMV antigen stimulation. The TCR originated in a human donor in good health (CMV status not recorded). Some clones in this sample may be carry-over from other donors' samples. Here the CDR3 DNA reads TGTGCCAGCAGCTTAGTTACAGGCATCACTGAAGCTTTCTTT. This encodes CASSLVTGITEAFF.